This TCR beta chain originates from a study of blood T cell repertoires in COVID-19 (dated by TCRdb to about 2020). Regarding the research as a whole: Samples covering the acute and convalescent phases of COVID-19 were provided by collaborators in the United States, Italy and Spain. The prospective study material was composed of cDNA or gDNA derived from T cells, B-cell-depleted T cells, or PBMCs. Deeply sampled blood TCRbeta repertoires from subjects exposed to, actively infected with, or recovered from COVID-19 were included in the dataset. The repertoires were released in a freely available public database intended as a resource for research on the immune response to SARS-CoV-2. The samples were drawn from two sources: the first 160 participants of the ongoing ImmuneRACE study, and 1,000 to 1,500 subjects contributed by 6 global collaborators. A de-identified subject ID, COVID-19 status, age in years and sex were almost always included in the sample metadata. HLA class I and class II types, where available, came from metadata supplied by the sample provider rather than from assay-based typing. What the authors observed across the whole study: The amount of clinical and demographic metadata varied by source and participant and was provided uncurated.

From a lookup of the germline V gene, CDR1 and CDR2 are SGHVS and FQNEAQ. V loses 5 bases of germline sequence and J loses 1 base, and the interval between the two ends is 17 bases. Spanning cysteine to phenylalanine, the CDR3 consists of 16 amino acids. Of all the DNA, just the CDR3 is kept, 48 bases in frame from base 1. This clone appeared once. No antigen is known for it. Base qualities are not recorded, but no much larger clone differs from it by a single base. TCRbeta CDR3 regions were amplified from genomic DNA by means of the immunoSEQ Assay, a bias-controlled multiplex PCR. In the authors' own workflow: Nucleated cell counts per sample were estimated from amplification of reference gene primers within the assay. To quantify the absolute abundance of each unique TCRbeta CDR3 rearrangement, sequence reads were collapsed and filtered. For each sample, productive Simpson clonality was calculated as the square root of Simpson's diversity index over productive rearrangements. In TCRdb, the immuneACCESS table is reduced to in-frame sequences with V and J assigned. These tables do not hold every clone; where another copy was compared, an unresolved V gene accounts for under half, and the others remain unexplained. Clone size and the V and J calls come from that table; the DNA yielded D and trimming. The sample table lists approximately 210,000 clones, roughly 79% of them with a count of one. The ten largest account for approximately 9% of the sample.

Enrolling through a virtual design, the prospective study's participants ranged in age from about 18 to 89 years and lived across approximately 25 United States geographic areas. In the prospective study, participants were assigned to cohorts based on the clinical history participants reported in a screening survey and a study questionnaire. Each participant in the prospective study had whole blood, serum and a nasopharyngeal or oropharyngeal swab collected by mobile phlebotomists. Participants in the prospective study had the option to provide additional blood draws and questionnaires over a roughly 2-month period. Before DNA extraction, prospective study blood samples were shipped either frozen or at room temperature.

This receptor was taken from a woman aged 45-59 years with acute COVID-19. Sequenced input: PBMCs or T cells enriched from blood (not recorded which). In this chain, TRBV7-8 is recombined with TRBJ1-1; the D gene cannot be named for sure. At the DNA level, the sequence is TGTGCCAGCAGCCAAAACCTAATACAGAAGAACACTGAAGCTTTCTTT. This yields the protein CASSQNLIQKNTEAFF.